This T cell receptor (beta chain) was identified during a study of cytomegalovirus exposure and HLA in healthy donors. Study-wide findings and caveats: There were some public TCRs occurring in many donors, but most TCR sequences were rare. HLA-A and HLA-B allele assignments for most subjects were reportedly predicted accurately using TCR beta sequences.

This clone was seen only once. The antigen remains unidentified. This CDR3 spans 15 amino acids. V trimming: 4 bases; J trimming: 0 bases; junction bases outside the gene matches: 6. CDR1 LNHDA and CDR2 SQIVND come from the germline V gene (reference sequence). 60 Vbeta and 13 Jbeta primers were used in PCR. Authors' analysis steps: Unique TCR beta chains numbered around 80 million in a later analysis, with roughly 11 million shared. Assay: immunoSEQ multiplex PCR; the TCRdb copy retains only in-frame clones and omits some. That table gives V, J and clone size, and the DNA gave D and trimming. The sample has about 200,000 clones, approximately 80% seen once.

The chain has TRBV19 and TRBJ2-7; 7 bases map to TRBD1. Sample: PBMCs. The source is a man between 35 and 55 years old in good health and CMV-seropositive. The DNA of the CDR3 is TGTGCCAGTAGTAAACAGGGGTTGGACTCCTACGAGCAGTACTTC. Amino acid sequence: CASSKQGLDSYEQYF.